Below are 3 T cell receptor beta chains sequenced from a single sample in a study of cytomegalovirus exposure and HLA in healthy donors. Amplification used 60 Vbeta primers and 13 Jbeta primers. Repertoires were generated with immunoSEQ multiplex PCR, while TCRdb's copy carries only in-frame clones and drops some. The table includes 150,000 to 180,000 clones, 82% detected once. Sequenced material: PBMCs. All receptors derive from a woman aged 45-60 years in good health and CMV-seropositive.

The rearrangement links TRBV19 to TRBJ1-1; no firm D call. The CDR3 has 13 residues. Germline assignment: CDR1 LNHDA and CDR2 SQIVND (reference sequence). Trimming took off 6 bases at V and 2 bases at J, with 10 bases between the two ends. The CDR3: CASRAGLNTEAFF. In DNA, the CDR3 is TGTGCCAGTAGGGCAGGATTAAACACTGAAGCTTTCTTT.

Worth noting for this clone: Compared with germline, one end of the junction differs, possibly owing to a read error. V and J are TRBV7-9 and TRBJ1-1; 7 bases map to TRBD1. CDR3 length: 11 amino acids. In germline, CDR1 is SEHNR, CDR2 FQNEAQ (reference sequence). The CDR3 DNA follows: TGTTCCAGCAGCTACCTGACAGGGGCTTTCTTT. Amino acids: CSSSYLTGAFF.

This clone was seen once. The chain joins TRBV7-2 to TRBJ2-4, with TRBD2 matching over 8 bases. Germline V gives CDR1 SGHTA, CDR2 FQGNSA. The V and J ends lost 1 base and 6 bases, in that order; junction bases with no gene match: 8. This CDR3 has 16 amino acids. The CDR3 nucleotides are TGTGCCAGCAGCTTAGATGGGAGCGGGGGCTTAAACATTCAGTACTTC. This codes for CASSLDGSGGLNIQYF. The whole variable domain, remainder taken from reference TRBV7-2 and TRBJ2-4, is GAGVSQSPSNKVTEKGKDVELRCDPISGHTALYWYRQSLGQGLEFLIYFQGNSAPDKSGLPSDRFSAERTGGSVSTLTIQRTQQEDSAVYLCASSLDGSGGLNIQYFGAGTRLSVL.